These 6 T cell receptor beta chains share one sample of origin, sequenced in a study of technical replicates of blood from several donors. TCRdb's table, derived via immunoSEQ multiplex PCR, lists solely in-frame clones and lacks some. Of some 99,000 clones listed, 95% were seen once; the top ten hold about 0.19%. The sample comprised T cells isolated from PBMCs. The source is a human donor in good health.

The V call is TRBV2, the J call TRBJ1-3; TRBD1 agrees at 8 bases. This CDR3 comprises 13 residues. Germline assignment: CDR1 SNHLY and CDR2 FYNNEI. V was clipped by 6 bases and J by 5 bases; unmatched bases: 3. DNA for the CDR3: TGTGCCAGCAGAGGCAGGGGGCGAAACACCATATATTTT. This gives the protein CASRGRGRNTIYF.

V and J are TRBV5-1 and TRBJ2-7; D uncertain. Trimming took 1 base from V and 1 from J, leaving 6 bases between them. This CDR3 contains 13 residues. CDR1 is SGHRS and CDR2 is YFSETQ in the germline V gene. The CDR3 sequence is CASSLSQSYEQYF. Written as DNA, the CDR3 is TGCGCCAGCAGCTTGTCACAGTCCTACGAGCAGTACTTC. Looking up the rest from reference TRBV5-1 and TRBJ2-7 gives the full variable domain: KAGVTQTPRYLIKTRGQQVTLSCSPISGHRSVSWYQQTPGQGLQFLFEYFSETQRNKGNFPGRFSGRQFSNSRSEMNVSTLELGDSALYLCASSLSQSYEQYFGPGTRLTVT.

V usage is TRBV18 and J usage is TRBJ2-7; TRBD2 aligns across 13 bases. J gave up 5 bases and V 3 bases, and 1 base lay outside the gene matches. CDR3 length: 14 amino acids. CDR1 is KGHSH, CDR2 LQKENI, per germline. This CDR3 is CASSPGTSGNEQYF. The CDR3 DNA follows: TGTGCCAGCTCACCCGGGACTAGCGGGAACGAGCAGTACTTC.

The chain links TRBV28 to TRBJ2-2, with D maybe TRBD1 (5 bases). CDR1 is MDHEN, CDR2 SYDVKM, per germline. V was trimmed by 4 bases and J by 7 bases, leaving 13 bases between them. CDR3 length equals 14 residues. The CDR3 protein is CASSSQGLNGELFF. CDR3 DNA: TGTGCCAGCAGTTCTCAGGGTTTGAACGGGGAGCTGTTTTTT.

This chain uses TRBV11-3 with TRBJ2-7, with D perhaps matching TRBD1 (6 bases). The germline V gene has CDR1 SGHNT and CDR2 YENEEA. This CDR3 contains 17 residues. Between the trimmed V and J ends, which lost 6 bases and 3 bases, there was a span of 24 bases. This chain's CDR3 is CASSPRPSTGSGYEQYF. The CDR3 DNA follows: TGTGCCAGCAGTCCGAGGCCCTCAACAGGGTCCGGCTACGAGCAGTACTTC.

The chain carries TRBV27 and TRBJ1-3, with D perhaps matching TRBD1 (5 bases). This CDR3 has 15 amino acids. Trimming left V 6 bases short and J 0 bases short, with 12 bases between. Germline CDR1 reads MNHEY; CDR2 reads SMNVEV (reference sequence). The CDR3 nucleotides read TGTGCCAGCAGCCCTTCAGGGATCTCTGGAAACACCATATATTTT. This encodes CASSPSGISGNTIYF.